This TCR beta chain appears in the sequencing data of a study of PD-1 blockade in mismatch repair-deficient tumors (dated by TCRdb to 2016 to 2017). For context, the study as a whole: Between September 2013 and late 2016, the trial enrolled about 86 consecutive patients with 12 mismatch repair-deficient cancer types, every one of whom had been previously treated and was progressing. Deep sequencing of TCR CDR3 regions was used to track tumor-associated T cell clones in peripheral blood of patients responding to PD-1 blockade.

Remarks on this clone: Its antigen is currently not known. No base quality values were provided; no much bigger clone lies one nucleotide off.

Mismatch repair deficiency in every enrolled patient was established by polymerase chain reaction or immunohistochemistry. TCR sequencing was performed for a few patients who responded to pembrolizumab therapy. In the phase II trial, pembrolizumab PD-1 blockade was tested prospectively in advanced mismatch repair-deficient cancers, no matter which tissue of origin the cancers came from. Peripheral blood T cell samples were gathered serially, both before PD-1 blockade started and at multiple time points afterward. The timing of each blood sample was reported as weeks after the first dose of pembrolizumab. Libraries came from the immunoSEQ multiplex PCR assay. The immuneACCESS repertoire file appears here via TCRdb, limited to in-frame rearrangements. These files lack a portion of the clones; in checked studies, under half of the deficit traces to unresolved V genes, and the cause of the others is not known. The sample table holds around 38,000 clones, of which roughly 80% were seen once. The ten largest clonotypes hold over 20% of the sample.

A distance of 6 bases separates the germline ends of V and J, which lose 1 base and 0 bases respectively. From the germline V gene, CDR1 is SQVTM and CDR2 is ANQGSEA. The CDR3 covers 13 residues, taking in both the cysteine and the phenylalanine. The entry retains the CDR3 DNA only, 39 bases that are in frame from base 1. Points the paper makes about the study in general: After pembrolizumab, tumor-resident clones, which were often undetectable in blood before treatment, expanded rapidly and then contracted, generally ahead of radiologic responses.

The rearrangement combines TRBV29-1 with TRBJ1-1, with the identity of the D gene unclear. This clonotype was obtained from an adult with mismatch repair-deficient cancer. This sample comprised peripheral blood, obtained 4 weeks after starting pembrolizumab. The CDR3 amino acid sequence is: CSVEGEMNTEAFF. The nucleotides are TGCAGCGTTGAAGGCGAGATGAACACTGAAGCTTTCTTT.